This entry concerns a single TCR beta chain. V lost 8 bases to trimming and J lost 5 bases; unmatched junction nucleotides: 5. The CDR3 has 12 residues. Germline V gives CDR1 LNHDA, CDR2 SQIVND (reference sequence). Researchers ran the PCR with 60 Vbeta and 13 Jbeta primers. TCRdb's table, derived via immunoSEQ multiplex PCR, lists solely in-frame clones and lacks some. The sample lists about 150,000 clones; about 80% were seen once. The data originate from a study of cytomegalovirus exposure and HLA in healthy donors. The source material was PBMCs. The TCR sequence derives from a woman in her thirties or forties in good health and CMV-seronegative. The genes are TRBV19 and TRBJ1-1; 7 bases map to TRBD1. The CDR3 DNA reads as TGTGCCAGTCGACAGGGCGGGACTGAAGCTTTCTTT. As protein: CASRQGGTEAFF.